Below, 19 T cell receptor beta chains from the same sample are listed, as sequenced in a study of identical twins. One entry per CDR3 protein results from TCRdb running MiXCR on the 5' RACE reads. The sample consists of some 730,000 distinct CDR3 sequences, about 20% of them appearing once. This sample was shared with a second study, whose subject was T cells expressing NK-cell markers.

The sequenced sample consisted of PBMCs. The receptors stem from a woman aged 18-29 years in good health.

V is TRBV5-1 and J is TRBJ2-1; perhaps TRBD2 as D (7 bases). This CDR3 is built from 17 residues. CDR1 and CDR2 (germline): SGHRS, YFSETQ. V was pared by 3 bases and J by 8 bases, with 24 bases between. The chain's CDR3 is CASSSPLRGGPGHEQFF. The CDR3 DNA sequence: TGCGCCAGCAGCTCCCCTCTTAGGGGGGGGCCGGGTCATGAGCAGTTCTTC.

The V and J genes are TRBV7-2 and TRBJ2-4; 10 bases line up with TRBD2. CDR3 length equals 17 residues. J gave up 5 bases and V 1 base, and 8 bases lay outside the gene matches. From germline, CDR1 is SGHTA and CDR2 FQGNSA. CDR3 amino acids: CASSLVGGTSAQNIQYF. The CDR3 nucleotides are TGTGCCAGCAGCTTAGTCGGGGGGACTAGCGCACAAAACATTCAGTACTTC.

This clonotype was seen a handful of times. CDR3: CASSLPFRYGYTF. Here the CDR3 DNA reads TGTGCCAGCAGCTTGCCCTTCCGCTATGGCTACACCTTC. V usage is TRBV5-5 and J usage is TRBJ1-2; D ambiguous. This CDR3 contains 13 residues. The germline V gene has CDR1 SGHKS and CDR2 YYEKEE (reference sequence). Deletions cut 1 base from V and 4 bases from J, with 8 bases between.

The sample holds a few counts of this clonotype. The CDR3 reads CATSGGVADTQYF. As DNA, the CDR3 is TGTGCCACCAGCGGGGGAGTCGCGGATACGCAGTATTTT. The V call is TRBV24-1, the J call TRBJ2-3, with D maybe TRBD2 (6 bases). Trimming removed 7 bases at V and 6 bases at J, with 13 bases between. The CDR3 runs 13 residues. Looked up from germline, CDR1 is KGHDR and CDR2 is SFDVKD.

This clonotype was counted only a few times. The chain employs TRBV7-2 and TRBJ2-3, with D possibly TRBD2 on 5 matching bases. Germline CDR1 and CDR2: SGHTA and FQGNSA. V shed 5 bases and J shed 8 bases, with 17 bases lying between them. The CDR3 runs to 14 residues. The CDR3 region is CASSHPARRATQYF. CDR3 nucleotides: TGTGCCAGCAGCCACCCCGCAAGGCGGGCTACGCAGTATTTT.

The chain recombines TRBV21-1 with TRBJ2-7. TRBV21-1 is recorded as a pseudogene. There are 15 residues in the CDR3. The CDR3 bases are TGTGCCAGCAGCAAAGAGCGGCTGGCTATCTACGAGCAGTACTTC. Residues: CASSKERLAIYEQYF.

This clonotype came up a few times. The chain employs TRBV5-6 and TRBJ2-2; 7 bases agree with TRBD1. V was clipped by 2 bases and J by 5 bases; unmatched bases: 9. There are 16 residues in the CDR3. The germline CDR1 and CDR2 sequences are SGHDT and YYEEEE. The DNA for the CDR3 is TGTGCCAGCAGCTTCGGTGAGGGGGCGGTGACCGGGGAGCTGTTTTTT. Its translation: CASSFGEGAVTGELFF.

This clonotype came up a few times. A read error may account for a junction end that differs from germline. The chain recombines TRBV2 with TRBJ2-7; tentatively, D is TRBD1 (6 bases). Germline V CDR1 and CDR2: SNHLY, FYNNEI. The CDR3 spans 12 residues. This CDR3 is CASSEHRVPIHF. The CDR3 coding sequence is TGTGCCAGCAGCGAACACAGGGTTCCGATTCACTTC.

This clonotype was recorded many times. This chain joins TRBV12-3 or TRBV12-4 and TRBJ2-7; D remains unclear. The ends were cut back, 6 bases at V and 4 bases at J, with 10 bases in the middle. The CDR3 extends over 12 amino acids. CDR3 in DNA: TGTGCCAGCAGCGTAGGAAGGTACGAGCAGTACTTC. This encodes CASSVGRYEQYF.

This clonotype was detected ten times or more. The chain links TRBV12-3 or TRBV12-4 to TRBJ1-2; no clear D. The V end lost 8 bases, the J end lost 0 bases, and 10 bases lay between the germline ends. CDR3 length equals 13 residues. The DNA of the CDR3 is TGTGCCAGCCTAAAAAGAGCTAACTATGGCTACACCTTC. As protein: CASLKRANYGYTF.

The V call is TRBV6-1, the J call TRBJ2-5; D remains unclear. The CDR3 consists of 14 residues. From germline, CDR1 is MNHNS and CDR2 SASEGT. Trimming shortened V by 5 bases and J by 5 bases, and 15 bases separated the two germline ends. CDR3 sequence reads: CASSPGWVQETQYF. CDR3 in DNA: TGTGCCAGCAGTCCCGGGTGGGTCCAGGAGACCCAGTACTTC.

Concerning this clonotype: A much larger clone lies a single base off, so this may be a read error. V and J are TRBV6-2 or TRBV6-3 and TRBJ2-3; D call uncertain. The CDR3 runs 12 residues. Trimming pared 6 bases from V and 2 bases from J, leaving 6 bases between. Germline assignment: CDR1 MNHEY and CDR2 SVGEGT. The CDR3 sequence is CASRSNTDTQYF. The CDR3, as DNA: TGTGCCAGCAGATCTAACACAGATACGCAGTATTTT.

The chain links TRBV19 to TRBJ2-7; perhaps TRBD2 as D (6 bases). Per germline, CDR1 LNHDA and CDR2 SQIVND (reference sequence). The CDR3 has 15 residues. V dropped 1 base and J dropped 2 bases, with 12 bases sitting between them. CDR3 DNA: TGTGCCAGTAGTATAGGCGCTAGCGCAGCCTACGAGCAGTACTTC. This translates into CASSIGASAAYEQYF.

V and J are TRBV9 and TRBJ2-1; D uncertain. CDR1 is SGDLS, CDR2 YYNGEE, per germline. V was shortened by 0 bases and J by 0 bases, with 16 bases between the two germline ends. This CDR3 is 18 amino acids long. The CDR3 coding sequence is TGTGCCAGCAGCGTAGTGGGGTCCCGATCGAGCTCCTACAATGAGCAGTTCTTC. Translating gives CASSVVGSRSSSYNEQFF.

CDR3 bases: TGTGCCAGCTCACCACTTGCCGAGGGGCCCCAGCATTTT. Amino acid sequence: CASSPLAEGPQHF. The V call is TRBV18, the J call TRBJ1-5; no definite D call. Germline V CDR1 and CDR2: KGHSH, LQKENI. This CDR3 is 13 amino acids long. V lost 1 base and J lost 9, with 10 bases in between. The full variable domain, its missing parts supplied by reference TRBV18 and TRBJ1-5, is NAGVMQNPRHLVRRRGQEARLRCSPMKGHSHVYWYRQLPEEGLKFMVYLQKENIIDESGMPKERFSAEFPKEGPSILRIQQVVRGDSAAYFCASSPLAEGPQHFGDGTRLSIL.

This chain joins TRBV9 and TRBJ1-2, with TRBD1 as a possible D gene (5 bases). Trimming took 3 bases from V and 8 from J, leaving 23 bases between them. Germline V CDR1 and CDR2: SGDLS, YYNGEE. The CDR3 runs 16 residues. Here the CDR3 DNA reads TGTGCCAGCAGCGCTCCCCATCCGGGGCTAGGAGGAGGCTACACCTTC. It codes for CASSAPHPGLGGGYTF.

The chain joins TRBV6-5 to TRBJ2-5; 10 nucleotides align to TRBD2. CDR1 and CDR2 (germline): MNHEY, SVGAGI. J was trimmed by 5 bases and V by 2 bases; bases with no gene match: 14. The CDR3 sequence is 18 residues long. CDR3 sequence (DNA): TGTGCCAGCAGTTACCCTGGAGCGGGGGGGCTACTTAGGGAGACCCAGTACTTC. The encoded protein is CASSYPGAGGLLRETQYF.

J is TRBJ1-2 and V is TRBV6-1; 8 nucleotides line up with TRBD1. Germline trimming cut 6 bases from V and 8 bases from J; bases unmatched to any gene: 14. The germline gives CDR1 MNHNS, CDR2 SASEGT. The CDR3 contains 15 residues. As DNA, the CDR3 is TGTGCCAGCAGCGATCACCCAGGACAGGGCCGGGGCTACACCTTC. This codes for CASSDHPGQGRGYTF.

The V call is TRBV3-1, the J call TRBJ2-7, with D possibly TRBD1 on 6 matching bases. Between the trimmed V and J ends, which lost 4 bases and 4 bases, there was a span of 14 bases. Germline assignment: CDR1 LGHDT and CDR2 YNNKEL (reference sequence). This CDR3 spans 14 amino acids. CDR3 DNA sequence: TGTGCCAGCAGCCTCTACAGGGTTAAGTACGAGCAGTACTTC. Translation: CASSLYRVKYEQYF.